A single sample is the source of the 6 T cell receptor beta chains below, sequenced in a study of beta chain features in type 1 diabetes. The investigators reverse transcribed all of the isolated RNA, so they sequenced expressed TCRB transcripts. Produced via immunoSEQ multiplex PCR; TCRdb's table is partial and in-frame only. The sample holds about 410,000 clones, around 13% seen once. The source material was naive CD4+ T cells from blood. The origin of the receptors is a young man in good health.

The V call is TRBV25-1, the J call TRBJ1-1, with D possibly TRBD1 on 5 matching bases. There are 15 residues in the CDR3. Germline CDR1 and CDR2: MGHDK and SYGVNS. The V and J ends lost 3 bases and 8 bases respectively, with 19 bases between them. The CDR3 region is CASSDQGGSMGEAFF. As DNA, the CDR3 is TGTGCCAGCAGTGATCAGGGAGGGTCCATGGGCGAAGCTTTCTTT.

This clone was detected only a few times. The J gene is TRBJ2-7, the V gene TRBV25-1, with D unclear. In germline, CDR1 is MGHDK, CDR2 SYGVNS. This CDR3 spans 15 amino acids. Trimming shortened V by 6 bases and J by 4 bases, and 19 bases separated the two germline ends. CDR3 DNA sequence: TGTGCCAGCAGGTTACTGGAGAGCAGTGGATACGAGCAGTACGTC. It specifies CASRLLESSGYEQYV.

This clone was picked up a small number of times. The chain combines TRBV9 with TRBJ2-5, with 7 bases that match TRBD1. The ends lost 3 bases at V and 1 base at J; junction bases unmatched: 15. CDR3 length: 18 residues. Germline assignment: CDR1 SGDLS and CDR2 YYNGEE. CDR3 amino acids: CASSDLGRQGPRQETQYF. The CDR3 DNA sequence: TGTGCCAGCAGCGACCTGGGGAGACAGGGACCTCGCCAAGAGACCCAGTACTTC. Using reference TRBV9 and TRBJ2-5 for the parts outside the CDR3, the full variable domain is DSGVTQTPKHLITATGQRVTLRCSPRSGDLSVYWYQQSLDQGLQFLIQYYNGEERAKGNILERFSAQQFPDLHSELNLSSLELGDSALYFCASSDLGRQGPRQETQYFGPGTRLLVL.

This clone was found a few times. V gene TRBV7-2 combines with J gene TRBJ2-1; D not resolved. The CDR3 is 12 amino acids. V dropped 5 bases and J dropped 7 bases, with 9 bases sitting between them. Germline lookup yields CDR1 SGHTA and CDR2 FQGNSA. CDR3 protein: CASSDRRNEQFF. In DNA, the CDR3 is TGTGCCAGCAGCGACCGACGTAATGAGCAGTTCTTC.

This clone was seen more than once but under ten times. The V call is TRBV7-8, the J call TRBJ2-7; 11 bases match TRBD1. CDR1 is SGHVS and CDR2 is FQNEAQ in the germline V gene. This CDR3 is built from 15 residues. Trimming at V came to 1 base and at J to 4 bases, leaving 3 bases not matched to a gene. In DNA form, the CDR3 reads TGTGCCAGCAGCTTAGGGACAGGGGGCTCGTACGAGCAGTACGTC. Its translation: CASSLGTGGSYEQYV.

This clone has a single count. This chain joins TRBV10-3 and TRBJ2-5, with 13 bases matching TRBD2. V lost 6 bases to trimming and J lost 1 base; unmatched junction nucleotides: 17. The CDR3 has 20 amino acids. CDR1 is ENHRY and CDR2 is SYGVKD in the germline V gene. CDR3 sequence (DNA): TGTGCCATCAGCGAACTCGTTTCGTCTGGACTAGCGGGGGCCCAAGAGACCCAGTACTTC. This encodes CAISELVSSGLAGAQETQYF.